This is a list of T cell receptor beta chains from one sample in a study of T cells after yellow fever vaccination. From the 5' RACE reads, TCRdb called clonotypes with MiXCR, one entry per CDR3 protein. The data show 340,000 or so distinct CDR3 sequences, around an eighth seen once. The sequencing here drew on CD4+ T cells sorted from PBMCs, taken 15 days after the yellow fever booster vaccination. These receptors all come from a man in his late teens or twenties who received the YFV17D yellow fever vaccine. Both conserved end residues are part of each CDR3. Fields, in order: clone size, J gene, V gene, D gene, CDR3 DNA, CDR3 protein. The D gene is left open where the match is weak. Rows may omit the clone size; those that give it use once, few, many or a size class.

clone size: few; J gene: TRBJ2-1; V gene: TRBV7-2; D gene: TRBD2; CDR3 DNA: TGTGCCAGCAGCGCAAGCGGGGGGGCCGGTAATGAGCAGTTCTTC; CDR3 protein: CASSASGGAGNEQFF
clone size: many; J gene: TRBJ2-5; V gene: TRBV18; D gene: -; CDR3 DNA: TGTGCCAGCTCCGCGGGGGCCCAAGAGACCCAGTACTTC; CDR3 protein: CASSAGAQETQYF
clone size: few; J gene: TRBJ1-4; V gene: TRBV9; D gene: -; CDR3 DNA: TGTGCCAGCAGCCCGGGGGTCCCGGAGGGTGAAAAACTGTTTTTT; CDR3 protein: CASSPGVPEGEKLFF
clone size: many; J gene: TRBJ1-1; V gene: TRBV6-1; D gene: -; CDR3 DNA: TGTGCCAGCAGTGCAGCCGGGAGTAACACTGAAGCTTTCTTT; CDR3 protein: CASSAAGSNTEAFF
clone size: few; J gene: TRBJ2-2; V gene: TRBV6-4; D gene: -; CDR3 DNA: TGTGCCAGCAGGACCCCTTCAAATGACTATTCTACCGGGGAGCTGTTTTTT; CDR3 protein: CASRTPSNDYSTGELFF
clone size: -; J gene: TRBJ1-6; V gene: TRBV7-2; D gene: TRBD1; CDR3 DNA: TGTGCCAGCAGCTTAAGTGTTCAGGGGGATTCACCCCTCCACTTT; CDR3 protein: CASSLSVQGDSPLHF
clone size: few; J gene: TRBJ2-5; V gene: TRBV12-3/TRBV12-4; D gene: -; CDR3 DNA: TGTGCCAGCAGTCCGAGTATCGTACGCGAGACCCAGTACTTC; CDR3 protein: CASSPSIVRETQYF
clone size: few; J gene: TRBJ2-7; V gene: TRBV7-2; D gene: -; CDR3 DNA: TGTGCCAGCAGCTTTGCTGGACGGATTTACGAGCAGTACTTC; CDR3 protein: CASSFAGRIYEQYF
clone size: -; J gene: TRBJ2-3; V gene: TRBV9; D gene: -; CDR3 DNA: TGTGCCAGCAGCGTAGACCAGAAGGATACGCAGTATTTT; CDR3 protein: CASSVDQKDTQYF
clone size: few; J gene: TRBJ2-1; V gene: TRBV9; D gene: TRBD2; CDR3 DNA: TGTGCCAGCAGCGCGGTAGCGGGGGGGGTCAATGAGCAGTTCTTC; CDR3 protein: CASSAVAGGVNEQFF
clone size: -; J gene: TRBJ2-1; V gene: TRBV20-1; D gene: -; CDR3 DNA: TGCAGTGCAACGGACGGCGACAATGAGCAGTTCTTC; CDR3 protein: CSATDGDNEQFF
clone size: -; J gene: TRBJ2-2; V gene: TRBV25-1; D gene: -; CDR3 DNA: TGTGCCAGCAGTCCAGCCGGGGAGCTGTTTTTT; CDR3 protein: CASSPAGELFF
clone size: few; J gene: TRBJ2-5; V gene: TRBV5-4; D gene: -; CDR3 DNA: TGTGCCAGCAGCTTGGAGATGGGACTCCAAGAGACCCAGTACTTC; CDR3 protein: CASSLEMGLQETQYF
clone size: -; J gene: TRBJ2-1; V gene: TRBV6-4; D gene: TRBD2; CDR3 DNA: TGTGCCAGCAGCGACACAGCGGGGGTCTCCTACAATGAGCAGTTCTTC; CDR3 protein: CASSDTAGVSYNEQFF
clone size: -; J gene: TRBJ1-2; V gene: TRBV7-2; D gene: TRBD1; CDR3 DNA: TGTGCCAGCAGCTTAGTTGCAGGGGGAGAGGGCTACACCTTC; CDR3 protein: CASSLVAGGEGYTF
clone size: -; J gene: TRBJ2-7; V gene: TRBV5-5; D gene: -; CDR3 DNA: TGTGCCAGCAGCTTGTTTTTTGGCGGGACGGATTACGAGCAGTACTTC; CDR3 protein: CASSLFFGGTDYEQYF
clone size: -; J gene: TRBJ2-3; V gene: TRBV2; D gene: -; CDR3 DNA: TGTGCCAGCAGTTTCACGGCAGGGGCTAGCACAGATACGCAGTATTTT; CDR3 protein: CASSFTAGASTDTQYF
clone size: few; J gene: TRBJ1-2; V gene: TRBV6-6; D gene: -; CDR3 DNA: TGTGCCAGCAGACCCCAGGGGAGCGGCTACACCTTC; CDR3 protein: CASRPQGSGYTF
clone size: -; J gene: TRBJ2-2; V gene: TRBV3-1; D gene: -; CDR3 DNA: TGTGCCAGCAGCCAAGTTCGGGGGGAGCTGTTTTTT; CDR3 protein: CASSQVRGELFF
clone size: few; J gene: TRBJ2-3; V gene: TRBV28; D gene: -; CDR3 DNA: TGTGCCAGCAGTTCCACGAGCTGGTCCTATTTT; CDR3 protein: CASSSTSWSYF
clone size: -; J gene: TRBJ1-1; V gene: TRBV3-1; D gene: -; CDR3 DNA: TGTGCCAGCAGCCAAGGGGTCTCCTCTGCTCTAGCTTTCTTT; CDR3 protein: CASSQGVSSALAFF
clone size: few; J gene: TRBJ1-1; V gene: TRBV5-1; D gene: TRBD1; CDR3 DNA: TGCGCCAGCAGGCCGGGACAGGGAGATACTGAAGCTTTCTTT; CDR3 protein: CASRPGQGDTEAFF
clone size: few; J gene: TRBJ1-3; V gene: TRBV7-9; D gene: -; CDR3 DNA: TGTGCCATCCCGACGGGGTATCTCTCTGGAAACACCATATATTTT; CDR3 protein: CAIPTGYLSGNTIYF
clone size: many; J gene: TRBJ1-1; V gene: TRBV4-3; D gene: TRBD1; CDR3 DNA: TGCGCCAGCAGCCATCCCGACAGGGACACTGAAGCTTTCTTT; CDR3 protein: CASSHPDRDTEAFF
clone size: -; J gene: TRBJ2-3; V gene: TRBV4-3; D gene: TRBD2; CDR3 DNA: TGCGCCAGCAGCTTACAGACTAGCGGGGGGGCACAGCAGTATTTT; CDR3 protein: CASSLQTSGGAQQYF
clone size: many; J gene: TRBJ2-2; V gene: TRBV5-1; D gene: TRBD2; CDR3 DNA: TGCGCCAGCAGCGGCTCCCGGGGGGAATCCGGGGAGCTGTTTTTT; CDR3 protein: CASSGSRGESGELFF
clone size: -; J gene: TRBJ2-1; V gene: TRBV12-5; D gene: TRBD1; CDR3 DNA: TGTGCTAGTGGTTTGGGACAGGGCTACAATGAGCAGTTCTTC; CDR3 protein: CASGLGQGYNEQFF
clone size: -; J gene: TRBJ2-7; V gene: TRBV11-2; D gene: -; CDR3 DNA: TGTGCCAGCAGCTTAGATGCCAGGACAGCCCCTCTCTACGAGCAGTACTTC; CDR3 protein: CASSLDARTAPLYEQYF
clone size: few; J gene: TRBJ2-5; V gene: TRBV5-4; D gene: -; CDR3 DNA: TGTGCCAGCAGCCCGGCCTCAGGGCTCGAGACCCAGTACTTC; CDR3 protein: CASSPASGLETQYF
clone size: few; J gene: TRBJ1-4; V gene: TRBV20-1; D gene: -; CDR3 DNA: TGCAGTGCTAGAGATCGGGCAGGGCTGGAAAAACTGTTTTTT; CDR3 protein: CSARDRAGLEKLFF
clone size: few; J gene: TRBJ1-2; V gene: TRBV20-1; D gene: TRBD1; CDR3 DNA: TGCAGTGCTGCGGGGCAGGGGGAGCGGGGCTACACCTTC; CDR3 protein: CSAAGQGERGYTF
clone size: few; J gene: TRBJ2-5; V gene: TRBV6-2/TRBV6-3; D gene: -; CDR3 DNA: TGTGCCAGCAGTGACGTCGGGACCCAGTACTTC; CDR3 protein: CASSDVGTQYF
clone size: -; J gene: TRBJ2-5; V gene: TRBV24-1; D gene: TRBD2; CDR3 DNA: TGTGCCACCAGTGATGTAGCGGGGAGTGCAGAGACCCAGTACTTC; CDR3 protein: CATSDVAGSAETQYF
clone size: -; J gene: TRBJ2-1; V gene: TRBV24-1; D gene: -; CDR3 DNA: TGTGCCACCAGTGATTCCTGGGCTAGCTCCTACAATGAGCAGTTCTTC; CDR3 protein: CATSDSWASSYNEQFF
clone size: few; J gene: TRBJ1-3; V gene: TRBV30; D gene: TRBD1; CDR3 DNA: TGTGCCTGGAGTGCCCTGGGACAGGGAAACACCATATATTTT; CDR3 protein: CAWSALGQGNTIYF
clone size: few; J gene: TRBJ1-3; V gene: TRBV4-3; D gene: -; CDR3 DNA: TGCGCCAGCAGCCCAAGCACAGTCTCGGTCTCTGGAAACACCATATATTTT; CDR3 protein: CASSPSTVSVSGNTIYF
clone size: -; J gene: TRBJ2-2; V gene: TRBV29-1; D gene: TRBD1; CDR3 DNA: TGCAGCGTTGTTACAGGGGGCCTGAACACCGGGGAGCTGTTTTTT; CDR3 protein: CSVVTGGLNTGELFF
clone size: few; J gene: TRBJ1-2; V gene: TRBV20-1; D gene: -; CDR3 DNA: TGCAGTGCTAGAAGGCGGCAGGGAGGCTATGGCTACACCTTC; CDR3 protein: CSARRRQGGYGYTF
clone size: -; J gene: TRBJ1-6; V gene: TRBV2; D gene: TRBD1; CDR3 DNA: TGTGCCAGCAGGGCCGGGACAGTCGGTTCACCCCTCCACTTT; CDR3 protein: CASRAGTVGSPLHF
clone size: -; J gene: TRBJ1-6; V gene: TRBV4-3; D gene: TRBD1; CDR3 DNA: TGCGCCAGCAGCCAAGGCCCGGGACAGAGTCATTCACCCCTCCACTTT; CDR3 protein: CASSQGPGQSHSPLHF
clone size: -; J gene: TRBJ2-7; V gene: TRBV18; D gene: TRBD1; CDR3 DNA: TGTGCCAGCTCACCGGGACAGGGTAACGAGCAGTACTTC; CDR3 protein: CASSPGQGNEQYF
clone size: many; J gene: TRBJ1-2; V gene: TRBV7-9; D gene: TRBD1; CDR3 DNA: TGTGCCAGCAGCTCAGACAGGGTCTATGGCTACACCTTC; CDR3 protein: CASSSDRVYGYTF
clone size: few; J gene: TRBJ1-2; V gene: TRBV29-1; D gene: -; CDR3 DNA: TGCAGCGTTGAAGCCGAGAGGGCATATGGCTACACCTTC; CDR3 protein: CSVEAERAYGYTF
clone size: few; J gene: TRBJ2-5; V gene: TRBV5-6; D gene: TRBD2; CDR3 DNA: TGTGCCAGCAGCCTAGCGGGGGCGGGGAGAGAGACCCAGTACTTC; CDR3 protein: CASSLAGAGRETQYF
clone size: -; J gene: TRBJ1-1; V gene: TRBV6-1; D gene: -; CDR3 DNA: TGTGCCAGCAGTGATTTCGGGCGGGGTTACACTGAAGCTTTCTTT; CDR3 protein: CASSDFGRGYTEAFF
clone size: few; J gene: TRBJ2-4; V gene: TRBV5-4; D gene: -; CDR3 DNA: TGTGCCAGCAGCTATTGGAAGGGGGCCGGGGGAAACATTCAGTACTTC; CDR3 protein: CASSYWKGAGGNIQYF
clone size: few; J gene: TRBJ1-5; V gene: TRBV29-1; D gene: -; CDR3 DNA: TGCAGCGTTGAAGTCCAGGAAAATCAGCCCCAGCATTTT; CDR3 protein: CSVEVQENQPQHF
clone size: -; J gene: TRBJ2-1; V gene: TRBV18; D gene: TRBD2; CDR3 DNA: TGTGCCAGCTCACCACGAGCGGGGGGGACTGGCTCCTACAATGAGCAGTTCTTC; CDR3 protein: CASSPRAGGTGSYNEQFF
clone size: few; J gene: TRBJ2-3; V gene: TRBV12-3/TRBV12-4; D gene: TRBD1; CDR3 DNA: TGTGCCAGCAGTCCCCCGTGGACAGGGGGCCAATATACGCAGTATTTT; CDR3 protein: CASSPPWTGGQYTQYF
clone size: few; J gene: TRBJ1-2; V gene: TRBV10-3; D gene: -; CDR3 DNA: TGTGCCACCGCAGACAGTTACTATGGCTACACCTTC; CDR3 protein: CATADSYYGYTF
clone size: many; J gene: TRBJ1-6; V gene: TRBV6-6; D gene: TRBD1; CDR3 DNA: TGTGCCAGCAGTTACTCGGGTCTTCGGGACAGCTCCTATAATTCACCCCTCCACTTT; CDR3 protein: CASSYSGLRDSSYNSPLHF